One TCR beta chain is described in this entry. What this receptor recognizes is not known. No qualities accompany the bases; no much larger clone lies one base away. Each donor gave one peripheral blood draw, averaging about 120 mL, which was collected into heparinised tubes. A BD FACSAria II was used to sort naive, central memory, regulatory and stem cell-like memory CD4+ T cells with a panel that included CD45RO, CCR7, CD25, CD127, CD95 and CD27. All sorted populations exceeded 95% purity. Right away, PBMCs were isolated by Lymphoprep density gradient centrifugation and were stained directly, with no culture step. So that batch effects would be minimized, each experiment stained and sorted samples in pairs, pairing one healthy donor with one patient. Taken from cysteine to phenylalanine, the CDR3 has 16 residues. Only the CDR3 part of the read is kept: 48 bases, read in frame from the first base. V and J are truncated by 0 bases and 5 bases respectively, leaving an intervening sequence of 15 bases. The germline V gene sets CDR1 to SGHRS and CDR2 to YFSETQ.

The data are from a study of beta chain features in type 1 diabetes (dated by TCRdb to between 2017 and 2018). As for the study more broadly: No differences in mean age, gender distribution, total cell number or subset yield were found between patients and healthy donors. In the study, recently diagnosed type 1 diabetes patients and matched healthy donors were compared on the TCRB repertoires of their sorted circulating CD4+ T cell subsets. Whereas all 30 or so donors provided naive and central memory subsets, regulatory and stem cell-like memory subsets were isolated from just 8 patients and about 8 healthy donors. A total of under 140,000,000 sorted cells were examined across all samples, and the number of cells per subset was strongly correlated with RNA yield. The paper's findings and limits, for the study overall: A moderate but significant shortening of TCRB CDR3 length was observed in type 1 diabetes patients in all four CD4+ subsets. Naive, central memory and regulatory TCRB repertoires appeared to be more similar among patients than among healthy donors. Because small numbers of individuals were included in the HLA sub-analyses, any influence of HLA type on TCRB rearrangement was left unresolved. Because cDNA was sequenced instead of genomic DNA, highly expressing activated cells could be over-represented, though the groups showed no difference in activation or CD3 levels. At VDJ recombination sites, patients with type 1 diabetes made fewer insertions and deleted more nucleotides, a pattern implying thymic rearrangement abnormalities. Shorter templates might have been favored by PCR, but patient and control samples were amplified and corrected together, so both groups would have been affected equally by any skew.

The entire isolated RNA was reverse transcribed using the High Capacity cDNA Reverse Transcription Kit, and thus expressed TCRB transcripts were sequenced. Deep immunoSEQ sequencing was applied to naive, central memory and regulatory T cell samples, giving an average of around 4 million total reads per sample. Sorted cells were lysed in RLT buffer and RNA was extracted with DNase-treated RNeasy Micro or Mini kits, depending on cell number. To prevent cross-contamination, each cell subset was processed individually, whereas patient and healthy donor samples were processed jointly. TCRB sequences were amplified from cDNA with the immunoSEQ multiplex PCR, producing 87-bp fragments spanning the CDR3 region. Amplicons were sequenced on the Illumina HiSeq platform. Under the source paper's analysis protocol: Synthetic template baselines were used to correct PCR bias computationally, reads within Hamming distance 2 were collapsed, and singletons that could not be merged were discarded. Reads were aligned against IMGT so that V, D and J genes, CDR3 length and insertions or deletions at six rearrangement sites could be assigned. Within each subset, clonotype counts were normalized to sorted cell number, and only after that were true diversity and Gini coefficients computed with the tcR R package. Repertoire sharing was quantified using the overlap coefficient calculated on TCRB nucleotide sequences. As a proxy for the pre-selection repertoire, out-of-frame TCRB sequences from naive cells were analyzed. Here the immuneACCESS table is served through TCRdb, limited to in-frame sequences with V and J called. Missing clones are a known gap in these copies; in checked studies unresolved V genes cover under half, and the rest lacks a known reason. V, J and clone size are those of that table, while D and trimming were read from the DNA. The sample table shows hundreds of thousands of clones, and around 15% are seen once. Approximately 0.021% of the sample is in the top ten clones.

The rearranged chain carries TRBV5-1 and TRBJ2-1; the D gene is perhaps TRBD2, on 5 matching bases. The material sequenced was naive CD4+ T cells from blood. The sample's cell subset or site label is to be understood as: true naive CD4+ T cells. This clonotype originated in a man in his late teens or twenties with type 1 diabetes. This receptor carries the CDR3 CASSLGETGTHNEQFF. At the DNA level, the sequence is TGCGCCAGCAGCTTGGGGGAGACGGGAACCCACAATGAGCAGTTCTTC.